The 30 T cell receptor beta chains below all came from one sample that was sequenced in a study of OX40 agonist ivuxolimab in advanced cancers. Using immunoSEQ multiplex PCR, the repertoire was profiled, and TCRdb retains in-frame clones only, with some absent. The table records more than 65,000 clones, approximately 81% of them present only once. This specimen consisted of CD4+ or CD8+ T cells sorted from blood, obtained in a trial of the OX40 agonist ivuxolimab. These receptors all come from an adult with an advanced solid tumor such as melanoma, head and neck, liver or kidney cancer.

As DNA, the CDR3 is TGTGCCAGCAGCCGGACAGGGGGAAATGAGCAGTTCTTC. Amino acids: CASSRTGGNEQFF. The chain uses TRBV5-4 and TRBJ2-1, with 10 bases aligning to TRBD1. V gave up 4 bases and J gave up 7 bases; unmatched junction bases: 2. The CDR3 consists of 13 residues. Per germline, CDR1 SGHNT and CDR2 YYREEE (reference sequence).

CDR3 region: CASRPPDRIGEQYF. The CDR3 coding sequence is TGTGCCAGCAGACCACCGGACAGAATCGGGGAGCAGTACTTC. The chain links TRBV28 to TRBJ2-7, with D possibly TRBD1 on 6 matching bases. This CDR3 contains 14 residues. Trimming took off 6 bases at V and 7 bases at J, with 19 bases between the two ends. Germline V gene sequence: CDR1 MDHEN, CDR2 SYDVKM.

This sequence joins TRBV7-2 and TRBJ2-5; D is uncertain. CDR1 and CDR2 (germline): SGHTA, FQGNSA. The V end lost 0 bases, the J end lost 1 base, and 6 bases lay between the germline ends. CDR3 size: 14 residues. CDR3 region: CASSLAGFQETQYF. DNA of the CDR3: TGTGCCAGCAGCTTAGCGGGGTTCCAAGAGACCCAGTACTTC.

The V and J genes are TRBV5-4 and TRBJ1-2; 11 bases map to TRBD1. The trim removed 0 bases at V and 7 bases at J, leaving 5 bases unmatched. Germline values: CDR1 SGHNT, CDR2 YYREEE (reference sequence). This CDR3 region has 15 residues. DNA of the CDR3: TGTGCCAGCAGCTTGGGGGACAGGGGGAGCCTTGGCTACACCTTC. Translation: CASSLGDRGSLGYTF.

CDR3 nucleotide sequence: TGCGCCAGCAGCTCGGGACAGGTGAACACTGAAGCTTTCTTT. Its protein is CASSSGQVNTEAFF. V and J are TRBV5-1 and TRBJ1-1; 8 bases align to TRBD1. Trimming took 3 bases from V and 0 from J; bases not matched to a gene: 1. The CDR3 covers 14 residues. From germline, CDR1 is SGHRS and CDR2 YFSETQ.

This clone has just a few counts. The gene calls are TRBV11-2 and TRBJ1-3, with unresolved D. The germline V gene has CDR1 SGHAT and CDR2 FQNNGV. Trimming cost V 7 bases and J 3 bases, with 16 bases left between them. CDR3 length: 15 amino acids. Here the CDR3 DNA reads TGTGCCAGCACCCAACTCTCTTCGGGTGGAAACACCATATATTTT. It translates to CASTQLSSGGNTIYF.

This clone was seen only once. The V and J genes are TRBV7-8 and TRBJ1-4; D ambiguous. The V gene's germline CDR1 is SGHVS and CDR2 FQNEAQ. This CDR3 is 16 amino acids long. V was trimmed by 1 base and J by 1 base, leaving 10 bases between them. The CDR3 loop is CASSLVRSGTNEKLFF. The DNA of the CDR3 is TGTGCCAGCAGCTTAGTACGTTCGGGAACTAATGAAAAACTGTTTTTT.

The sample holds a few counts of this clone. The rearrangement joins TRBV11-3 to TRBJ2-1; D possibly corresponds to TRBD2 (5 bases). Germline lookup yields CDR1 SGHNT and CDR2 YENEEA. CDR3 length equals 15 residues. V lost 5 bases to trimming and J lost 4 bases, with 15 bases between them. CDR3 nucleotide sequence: TGTGCCAGCAGCGGGATTCAGGAGGTTTACAATGAGCAGTTCTTC. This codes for CASSGIQEVYNEQFF.

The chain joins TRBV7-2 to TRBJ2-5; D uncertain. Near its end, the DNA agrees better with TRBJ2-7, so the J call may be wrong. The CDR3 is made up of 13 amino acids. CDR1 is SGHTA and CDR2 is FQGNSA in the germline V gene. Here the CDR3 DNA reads TGTGCCAGCAGCTTTTCTCCCTCCTACGAGCAGTACTTC. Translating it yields CASSFSPSYEQYF.

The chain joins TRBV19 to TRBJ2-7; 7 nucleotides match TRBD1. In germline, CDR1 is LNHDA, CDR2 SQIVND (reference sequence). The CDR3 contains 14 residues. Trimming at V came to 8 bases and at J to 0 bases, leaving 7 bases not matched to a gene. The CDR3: CASSTGQSSYEQYF. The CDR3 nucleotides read TGTGCCAGTTCTACGGGACAGTCCTCCTACGAGCAGTACTTC.

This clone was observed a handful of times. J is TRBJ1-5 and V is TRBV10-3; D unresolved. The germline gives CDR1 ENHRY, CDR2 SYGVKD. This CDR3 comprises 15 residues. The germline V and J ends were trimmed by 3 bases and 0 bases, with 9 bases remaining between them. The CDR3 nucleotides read TGTGCCATCAGTGAAGGTCAGAGTAGCAATCAGCCCCAGCATTTT. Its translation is CAISEGQSSNQPQHF.

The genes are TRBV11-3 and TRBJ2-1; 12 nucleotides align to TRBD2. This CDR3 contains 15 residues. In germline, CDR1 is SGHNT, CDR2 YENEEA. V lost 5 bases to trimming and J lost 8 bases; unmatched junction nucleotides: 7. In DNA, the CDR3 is TGTGCCAGCAGCCAAACTAGCGGGAGGTGGGATGAGCAGTTCTTC. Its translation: CASSQTSGRWDEQFF. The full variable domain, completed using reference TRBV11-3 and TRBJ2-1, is EAGVVQSPRYKIIEKKQPVAFWCNPISGHNTLYWYLQNLGQGPELLIRYENEEAVDDSQLPKDRFSAERLKGVDSTLKIQPAELGDSAVYLCASSQTSGRWDEQFFGPGTRLTVL.

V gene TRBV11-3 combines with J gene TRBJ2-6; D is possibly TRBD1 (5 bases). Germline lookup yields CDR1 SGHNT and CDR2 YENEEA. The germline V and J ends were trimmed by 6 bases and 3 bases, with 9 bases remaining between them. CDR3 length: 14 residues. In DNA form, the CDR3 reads TGTGCCAGCAGTCAGGGCGGTGGGGCCAACGTCCTGACTTTC. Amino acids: CASSQGGGANVLTF.

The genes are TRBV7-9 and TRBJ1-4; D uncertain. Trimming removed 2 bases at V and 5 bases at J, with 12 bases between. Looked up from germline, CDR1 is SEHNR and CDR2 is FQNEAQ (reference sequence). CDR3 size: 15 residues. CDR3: CASSLTGNVNEKLFF. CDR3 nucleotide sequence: TGTGCCAGCAGCTTAACGGGGAACGTCAATGAAAAACTGTTTTTT.

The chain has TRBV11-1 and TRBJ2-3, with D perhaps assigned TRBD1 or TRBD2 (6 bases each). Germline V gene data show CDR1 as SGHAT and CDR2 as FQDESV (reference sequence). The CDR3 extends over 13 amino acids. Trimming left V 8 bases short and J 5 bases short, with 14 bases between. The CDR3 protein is CASYEGGGDTQYF. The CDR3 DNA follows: TGTGCCAGCTATGAGGGGGGAGGAGATACGCAGTATTTT.

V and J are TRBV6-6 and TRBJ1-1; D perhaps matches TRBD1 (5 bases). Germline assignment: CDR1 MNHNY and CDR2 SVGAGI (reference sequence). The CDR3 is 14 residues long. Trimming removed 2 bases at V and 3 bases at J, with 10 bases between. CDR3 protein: CASSYRGEDTEAFF. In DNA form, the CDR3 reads TGTGCCAGCAGTTACCGGGGGGAGGACACTGAAGCTTTCTTT.

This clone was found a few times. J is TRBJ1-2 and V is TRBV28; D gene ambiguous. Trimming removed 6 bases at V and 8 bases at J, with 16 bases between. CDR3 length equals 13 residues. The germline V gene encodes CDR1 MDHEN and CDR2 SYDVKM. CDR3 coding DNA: TGTGCCAGCAGATATTCCCTTGAAGGCGGCTACACCTTC. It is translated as CASRYSLEGGYTF.

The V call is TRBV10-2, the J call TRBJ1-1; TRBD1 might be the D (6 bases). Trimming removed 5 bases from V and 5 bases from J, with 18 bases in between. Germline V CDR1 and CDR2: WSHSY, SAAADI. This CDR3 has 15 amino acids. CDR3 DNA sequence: TGCGCCAGCAGTTGGAGCCAGGGGTCGTGGACTGAAGCTTTCTTT. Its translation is CASSWSQGSWTEAFF.

The CDR3 nucleotides read TGTGCCAGCAGCTTAGACGGAGCGGGGGGGCCCAATGAGCAGTTCTTC. It codes for CASSLDGAGGPNEQFF. The chain links TRBV11-2 to TRBJ2-1; the match to TRBD2 covers 10 bases. Per germline, CDR1 SGHAT and CDR2 FQNNGV. The CDR3 extends over 16 amino acids. Trimming cost V 0 bases and J 6 bases; bases outside gene matches: 5.

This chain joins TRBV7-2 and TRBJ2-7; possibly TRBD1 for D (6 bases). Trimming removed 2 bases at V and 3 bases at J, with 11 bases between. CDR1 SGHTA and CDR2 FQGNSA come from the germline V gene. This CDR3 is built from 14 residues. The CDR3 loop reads CASSLSSGVYEQYF. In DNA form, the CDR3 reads TGTGCCAGCAGCTTAAGTTCAGGGGTCTACGAGCAGTACTTC. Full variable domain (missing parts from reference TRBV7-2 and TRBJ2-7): GAGVSQSPSNKVTEKGKDVELRCDPISGHTALYWYRQSLGQGLEFLIYFQGNSAPDKSGLPSDRFSAERTGGSVSTLTIQRTQQEDSAVYLCASSLSSGVYEQYFGPGTRLTVT.

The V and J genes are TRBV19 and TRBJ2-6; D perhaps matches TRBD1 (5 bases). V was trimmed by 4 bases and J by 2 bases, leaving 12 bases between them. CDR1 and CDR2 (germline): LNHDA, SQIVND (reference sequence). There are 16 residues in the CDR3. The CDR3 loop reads CASSRYGQTGANVLTF. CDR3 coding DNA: TGTGCCAGTAGTAGATACGGACAAACTGGGGCCAACGTCCTGACTTTC.

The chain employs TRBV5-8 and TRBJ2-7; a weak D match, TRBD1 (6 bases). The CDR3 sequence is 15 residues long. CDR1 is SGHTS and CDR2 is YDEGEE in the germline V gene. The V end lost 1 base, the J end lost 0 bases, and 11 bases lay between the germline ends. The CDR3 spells CASSLRPGASYEQYF. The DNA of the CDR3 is TGTGCCAGCAGCTTGAGGCCAGGGGCCTCCTACGAGCAGTACTTC.

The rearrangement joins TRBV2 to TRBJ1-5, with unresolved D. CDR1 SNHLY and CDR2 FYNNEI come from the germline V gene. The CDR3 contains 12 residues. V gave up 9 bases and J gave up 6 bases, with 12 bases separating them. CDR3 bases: TGTGCCAGTAGGCGGGAGAGTCAGCCCCAGCATTTT. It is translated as CASRRESQPQHF.

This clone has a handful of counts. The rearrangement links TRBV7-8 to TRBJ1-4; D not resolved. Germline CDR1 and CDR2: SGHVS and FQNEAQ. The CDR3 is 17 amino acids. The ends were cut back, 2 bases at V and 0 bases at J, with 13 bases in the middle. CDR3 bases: TGTGCCAGCAGCTTAAGAGTGGTCAGCGCAACTAATGAAAAACTGTTTTTT. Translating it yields CASSLRVVSATNEKLFF.

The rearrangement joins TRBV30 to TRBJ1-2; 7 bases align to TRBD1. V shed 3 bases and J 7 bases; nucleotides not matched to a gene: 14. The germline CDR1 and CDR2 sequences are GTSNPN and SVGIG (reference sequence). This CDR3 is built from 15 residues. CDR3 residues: CAWRHNRGSLGGYTF. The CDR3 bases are TGTGCCTGGAGGCACAACAGGGGATCGCTAGGTGGCTACACCTTC.

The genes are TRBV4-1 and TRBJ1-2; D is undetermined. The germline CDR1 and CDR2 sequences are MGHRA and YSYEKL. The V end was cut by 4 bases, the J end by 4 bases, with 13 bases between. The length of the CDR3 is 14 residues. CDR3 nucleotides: TGCGCCAGCAGCCCCGGTGGGTCCTTCTATGGCTACACCTTC. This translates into CASSPGGSFYGYTF.

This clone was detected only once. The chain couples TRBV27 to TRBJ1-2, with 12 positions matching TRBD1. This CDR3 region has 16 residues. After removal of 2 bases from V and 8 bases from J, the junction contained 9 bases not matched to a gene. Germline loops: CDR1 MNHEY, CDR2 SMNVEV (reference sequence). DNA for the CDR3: TGTGCCAGCAGTTTACGAGTGGGACAGGGGGCGTGGGGCTACACCTTC. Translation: CASSLRVGQGAWGYTF.

The CDR3 bases are TGTGCCAGCAGCTGGACAGGCTACTACGAGCAGTACTTC. This encodes CASSWTGYYEQYF. The rearrangement links TRBV11-2 to TRBJ2-7; 7 nucleotides align to TRBD1. CDR1 is SGHAT, CDR2 FQNNGV, per germline. The V and J ends lost 4 bases and 3 bases, in that order; junction bases with no gene match: 3. The CDR3 has 13 amino acids.

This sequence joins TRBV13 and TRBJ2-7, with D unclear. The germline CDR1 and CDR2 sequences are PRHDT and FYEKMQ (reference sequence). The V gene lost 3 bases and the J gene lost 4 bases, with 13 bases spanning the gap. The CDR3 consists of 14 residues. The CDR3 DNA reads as TGTGCCAGCAGCTTCCCCGGTGCAGGATACGAGCAGTACTTC. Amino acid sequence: CASSFPGAGYEQYF.

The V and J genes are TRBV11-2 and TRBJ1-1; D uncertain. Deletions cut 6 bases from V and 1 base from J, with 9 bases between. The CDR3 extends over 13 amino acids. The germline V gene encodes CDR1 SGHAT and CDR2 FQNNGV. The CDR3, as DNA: TGTGCCAGCAGGGTCATAGGGAACACTGAAGCTTTCTTT. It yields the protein CASRVIGNTEAFF.